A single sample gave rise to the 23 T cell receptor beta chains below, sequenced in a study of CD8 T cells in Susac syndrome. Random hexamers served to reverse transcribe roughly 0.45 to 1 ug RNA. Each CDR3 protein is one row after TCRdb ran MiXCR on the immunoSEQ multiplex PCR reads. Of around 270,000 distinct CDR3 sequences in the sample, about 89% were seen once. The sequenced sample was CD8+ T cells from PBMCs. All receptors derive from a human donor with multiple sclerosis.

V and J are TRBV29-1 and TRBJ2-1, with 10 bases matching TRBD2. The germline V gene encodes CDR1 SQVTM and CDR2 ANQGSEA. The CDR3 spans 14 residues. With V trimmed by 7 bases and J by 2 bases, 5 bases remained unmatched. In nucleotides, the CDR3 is TGCAGCGGTACAAGCGGGGGGGCCTACAATGAGCAGTTCTTC. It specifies CSGTSGGAYNEQFF.

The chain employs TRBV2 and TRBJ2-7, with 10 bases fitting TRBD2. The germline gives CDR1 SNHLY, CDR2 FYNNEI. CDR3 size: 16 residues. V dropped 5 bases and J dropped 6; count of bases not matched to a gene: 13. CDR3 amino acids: CASSPNSGTSDSEQYF. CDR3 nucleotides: TGTGCCAGCAGTCCGAACTCCGGGACTAGCGACAGCGAGCAGTACTTC.

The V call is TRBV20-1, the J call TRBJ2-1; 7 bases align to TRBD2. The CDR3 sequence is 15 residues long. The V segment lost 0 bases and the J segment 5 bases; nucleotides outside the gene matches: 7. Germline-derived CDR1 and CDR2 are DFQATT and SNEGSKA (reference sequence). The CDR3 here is CSARDRRLADNEQFF. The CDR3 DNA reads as TGCAGTGCTAGAGATAGGCGGCTAGCGGACAATGAGCAGTTCTTC.

The CDR3: CASSVTGGEQYF. The CDR3 DNA reads TGTGCCAGCAGCGTAACAGGGGGCGAGCAGTACTTC. This chain uses TRBV9 with TRBJ2-7; 8 bases line up with TRBD1. The CDR3 has 12 amino acids. V lost 1 base to trimming and J lost 6 bases; unmatched junction nucleotides: 0. The V gene's germline CDR1 is SGDLS and CDR2 YYNGEE.

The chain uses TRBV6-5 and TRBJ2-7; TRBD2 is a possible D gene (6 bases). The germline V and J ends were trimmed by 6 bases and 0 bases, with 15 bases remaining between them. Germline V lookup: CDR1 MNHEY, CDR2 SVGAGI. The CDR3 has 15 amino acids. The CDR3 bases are TGTGCCAGCAGCCAACTGGACGGGAGCTCCTACGAGCAGTACTTC. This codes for CASSQLDGSSYEQYF.

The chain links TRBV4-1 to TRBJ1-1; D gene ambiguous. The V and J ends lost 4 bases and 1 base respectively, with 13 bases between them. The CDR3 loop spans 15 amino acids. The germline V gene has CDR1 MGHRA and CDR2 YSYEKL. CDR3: CASSPNDLGNTEAFF. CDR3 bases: TGCGCCAGCAGCCCAAACGACCTTGGGAACACTGAAGCTTTCTTT.

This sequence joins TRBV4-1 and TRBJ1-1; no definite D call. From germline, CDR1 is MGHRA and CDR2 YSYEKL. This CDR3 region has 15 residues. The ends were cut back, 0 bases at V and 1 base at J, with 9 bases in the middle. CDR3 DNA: TGCGCCAGCAGCCAAGAAGGTGACCCGAACACTGAAGCTTTCTTT. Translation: CASSQEGDPNTEAFF.

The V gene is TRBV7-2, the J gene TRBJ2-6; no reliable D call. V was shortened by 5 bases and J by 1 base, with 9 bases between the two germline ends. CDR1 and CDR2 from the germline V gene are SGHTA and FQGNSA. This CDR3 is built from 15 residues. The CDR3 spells CASSPTPSGANVLTF. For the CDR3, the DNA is TGTGCCAGCAGCCCAACTCCGTCTGGGGCCAACGTCCTGACTTTC.

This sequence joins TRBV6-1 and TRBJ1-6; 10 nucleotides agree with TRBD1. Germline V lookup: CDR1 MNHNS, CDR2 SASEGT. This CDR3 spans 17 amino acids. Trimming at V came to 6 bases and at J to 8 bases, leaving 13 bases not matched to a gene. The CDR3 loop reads CASSLRGTGTGDSPLHF. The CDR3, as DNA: TGTGCCAGCAGCCTTCGAGGGACCGGGACAGGGGATTCACCCCTCCACTTT.

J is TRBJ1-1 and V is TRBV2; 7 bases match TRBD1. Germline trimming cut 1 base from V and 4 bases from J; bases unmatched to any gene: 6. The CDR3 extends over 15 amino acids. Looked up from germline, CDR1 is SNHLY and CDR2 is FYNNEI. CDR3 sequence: CASSEGQGVPTEAFF. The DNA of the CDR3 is TGTGCCAGCAGTGAAGGACAGGGAGTTCCCACTGAAGCTTTCTTT.

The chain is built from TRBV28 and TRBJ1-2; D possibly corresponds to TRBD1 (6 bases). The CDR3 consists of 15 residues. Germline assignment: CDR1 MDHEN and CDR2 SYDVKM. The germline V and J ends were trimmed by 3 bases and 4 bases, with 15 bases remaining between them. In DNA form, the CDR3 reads TGTGCCAGCAGTTTTTCATCAGGGGTCTTCTATGGCTACACCTTC. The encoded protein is CASSFSSGVFYGYTF.

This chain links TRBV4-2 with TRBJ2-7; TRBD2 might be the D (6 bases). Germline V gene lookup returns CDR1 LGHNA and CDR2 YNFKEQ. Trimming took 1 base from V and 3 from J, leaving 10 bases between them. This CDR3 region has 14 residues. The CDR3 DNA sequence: TGTGCCAGCAGCCAAGTGGGGGGAGACTACGAGCAGTACTTC. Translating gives CASSQVGGDYEQYF.

The CDR3 sequence is CASSLLSGEGYNEQFF. The CDR3 nucleotides read TGTGCCAGCAGCTTATTATCGGGGGAGGGGTACAATGAGCAGTTCTTC. The chain recombines TRBV13 with TRBJ2-1, with TRBD2 matching 7 bases. Trimming took 2 bases from V and 4 from J; bases not matched to a gene: 8. There are 16 residues in the CDR3. The V gene's germline CDR1 is PRHDT and CDR2 FYEKMQ (reference sequence). Together with reference TRBV13 and TRBJ2-1, the CDR3 gives the full variable domain: AAGVIQSPRHLIKEKRETATLKCYPIPRHDTVYWYQQGPGQDPQFLISFYEKMQSDKGSIPDRFSAQQFSDYHSELNMSSLELGDSALYFCASSLLSGEGYNEQFFGPGTRLTVL.

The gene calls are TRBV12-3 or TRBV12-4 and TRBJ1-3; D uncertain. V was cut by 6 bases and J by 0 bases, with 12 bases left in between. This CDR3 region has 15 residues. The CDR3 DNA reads TGTGCCAGCAGCCCCACTTTTTCCTCTGGAAACACCATATATTTT. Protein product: CASSPTFSSGNTIYF.

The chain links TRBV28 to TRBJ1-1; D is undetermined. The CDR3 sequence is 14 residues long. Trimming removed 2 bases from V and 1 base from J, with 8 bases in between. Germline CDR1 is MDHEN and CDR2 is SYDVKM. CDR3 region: CASSLPWENTEAFF. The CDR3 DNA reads TGTGCCAGCAGTTTACCCTGGGAGAACACTGAAGCTTTCTTT.

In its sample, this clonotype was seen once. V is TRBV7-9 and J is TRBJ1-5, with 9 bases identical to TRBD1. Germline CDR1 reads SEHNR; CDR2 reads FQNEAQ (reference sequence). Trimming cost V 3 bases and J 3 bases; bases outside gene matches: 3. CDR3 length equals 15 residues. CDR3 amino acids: CASSFGQGYNQPQHF. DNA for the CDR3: TGTGCCAGCAGCTTCGGACAGGGGTACAATCAGCCCCAGCATTTT.

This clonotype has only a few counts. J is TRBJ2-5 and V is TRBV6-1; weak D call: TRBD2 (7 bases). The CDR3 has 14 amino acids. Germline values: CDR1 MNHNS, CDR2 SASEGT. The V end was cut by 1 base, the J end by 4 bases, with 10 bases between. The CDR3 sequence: CASSEGRGGETQYF. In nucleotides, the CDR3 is TGTGCCAGCAGTGAAGGGAGGGGGGGAGAGACCCAGTACTTC.

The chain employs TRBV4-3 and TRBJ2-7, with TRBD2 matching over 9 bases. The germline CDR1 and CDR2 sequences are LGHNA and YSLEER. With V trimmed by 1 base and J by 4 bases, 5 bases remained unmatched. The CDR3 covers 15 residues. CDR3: CASSQVPSGAYEQYF. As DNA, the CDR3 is TGCGCCAGCAGCCAAGTCCCTAGCGGGGCGTACGAGCAGTACTTC.

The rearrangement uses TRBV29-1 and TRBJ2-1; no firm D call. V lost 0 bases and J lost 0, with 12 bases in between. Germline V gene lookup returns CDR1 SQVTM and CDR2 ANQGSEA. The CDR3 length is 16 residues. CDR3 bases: TGCAGCGTTGAAGATCAGGCGGAGAGCTCCTACAATGAGCAGTTCTTC. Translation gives CSVEDQAESSYNEQFF.

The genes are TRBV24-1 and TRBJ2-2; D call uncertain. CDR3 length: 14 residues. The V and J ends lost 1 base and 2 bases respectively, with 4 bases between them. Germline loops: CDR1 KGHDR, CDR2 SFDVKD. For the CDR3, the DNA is TGTGCCACCAGTGATTTTGATAACACCGGGGAGCTGTTTTTT. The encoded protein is CATSDFDNTGELFF.

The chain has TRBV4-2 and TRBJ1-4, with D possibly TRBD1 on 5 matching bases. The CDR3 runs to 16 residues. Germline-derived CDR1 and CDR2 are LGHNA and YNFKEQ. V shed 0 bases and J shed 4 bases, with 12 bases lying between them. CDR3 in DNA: TGTGCCAGCAGCCAAGAAACCGGGACGGGTAATGAAAAACTGTTTTTT. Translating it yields CASSQETGTGNEKLFF.

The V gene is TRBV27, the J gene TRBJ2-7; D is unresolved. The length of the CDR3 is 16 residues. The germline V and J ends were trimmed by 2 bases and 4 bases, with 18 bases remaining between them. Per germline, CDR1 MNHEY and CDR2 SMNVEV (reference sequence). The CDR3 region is CASSLPGTVKPYEQYF. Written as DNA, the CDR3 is TGTGCCAGCAGTTTACCGGGCACAGTCAAACCGTACGAGCAGTACTTC.

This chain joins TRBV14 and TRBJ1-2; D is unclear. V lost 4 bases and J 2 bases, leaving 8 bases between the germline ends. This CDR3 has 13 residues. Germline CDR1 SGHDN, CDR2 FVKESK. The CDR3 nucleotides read TGTGCCAGCAGCCCTGGACGGAACTATGGCTACACCTTC. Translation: CASSPGRNYGYTF.